This T cell receptor (beta chain) was obtained from a study of Ad26.COV2.S vaccination and SARS-CoV-2 variants. Overall study: Among those in the COV1001 Ad26.COV2.S trial arm was the donor. Study-wide findings and caveats: Those who received vaccine or placebo ended up with similar non-spike TCR breadth. Responses of T cells in total may have been underestimated by the TCR breadth and depth analyses.

As to this clone: Its antigen is not known.

The CDR3 is 15 amino acids. The germline V gene encodes CDR1 LGHNA and CDR2 YSLEER. Deletions cut 0 bases from V and 0 bases from J, with 5 bases between. The treatment was: some 19 received Ad26.COV2.S at low or high dose, single or two shots; about 5 received placebo; per-sample allocation not given. The study sampled participants on day 63 after the first vaccine or placebo injection. The protocol was immunoSEQ multiplex PCR, while the TCRdb copy is restricted to in-frame clones and leaves out a portion. The top ten hold about 10% of the sample, which has about 220,000 clones, roughly 90% seen once.

Sample: peripheral blood, taken in a trial of Ad26.COV2.S vaccine versus placebo. This receptor was identified in a person aged 18-65 years who received the Ad26.COV2.S COVID-19 vaccine or a placebo. J is TRBJ2-2 and V is TRBV4-3; weak D call: TRBD1 (5 bases). This CDR3 is CASSQEQANTGELFF. The CDR3 DNA is TGCGCCAGCAGCCAAGAACAGGCGAACACCGGGGAGCTGTTTTTT.